Described below is a single T cell receptor beta chain sequence and its context. As yet, its antigen is unknown. The sample belongs to a study of early T cells in non-severe SARS-CoV-2 infection. In the study overall: Sequenced bulk RNA came from whole blood that was unsorted, and chains were unpaired. Findings and caveats of the study: Matches to VDJdb favored anti-spike CD8 responses and missed private and CD4 specificities.

Unique molecular identifiers tagged individual cDNA molecules. TCRdb recomputed calls from the 5' RACE reads with MiXCR, one row per CDR3 protein. The data hold approximately 90,000 distinct CDR3 sequences, with approximately 10% observed a single time. The sample consisted of whole blood, taken at baseline. The sequence came from an adult who was a healthcare worker with PCR-confirmed SARS-CoV-2 infection or an uninfected control (not recorded which).

The CDR3 loop reads CASSENKDSPLHF. CDR3 DNA: TGCGCCAGCAGTGAGAACAAGGATTCACCCCTCCACTTT. The V gene is TRBV10-1, the J gene TRBJ1-6; D is uncertain. Germline V lookup: CDR1 WNHNN, CDR2 SYGVQD (reference sequence). The CDR3 contains 13 residues. The V and J ends lost 2 bases and 8 bases respectively, with 7 bases between them.